Presented here are 8 T cell receptor beta chains from one specimen sequenced in a study of blood T cell repertoires in COVID-19. Libraries were prepared by immunoSEQ multiplex PCR; TCRdb keeps only in-frame clonotypes and omits some of them. The repertoire holds about 300,000 clones, with around 86% as singletons. Sample: PBMCs or T cells enriched from blood (not recorded which). The receptors shown here come from a woman between 18 and 29 years old who had recovered from COVID-19.

This rearrangement joins TRBV12-3 or TRBV12-4 to TRBJ2-1, with 11 bases lining up with TRBD2. There are 13 residues in the CDR3. The V segment lost 5 bases and the J segment 14 bases; nucleotides outside the gene matches: 8. CDR3 region: CASSPLTGLAEFF. CDR3 DNA sequence: TGTGCCAGCAGTCCCTTAACGGGACTAGCGGAGTTCTTC.

This chain joins TRBV3-1 (or the pseudogene TRBV3-2) and TRBJ2-3; TRBD1 agrees at 8 bases. This CDR3 region has 15 residues. Germline CDR1 LGHDT, CDR2 YNNKEL (reference sequence). Trimming at V came to 3 bases and at J to 1 base, leaving 3 bases not matched to a gene. In nucleotides, the CDR3 is TGTGCCAGCAGCCAGTGGGGACAGGGCACAGATACGCAGTATTTT. It codes for CASSQWGQGTDTQYF.

This rearrangement joins TRBV4-1 to TRBJ2-1; no definite D call. Trimming removed 1 base from V and 4 bases from J, with 5 bases in between. The CDR3 is made up of 13 amino acids. Germline V gene sequence: CDR1 MGHRA, CDR2 YSYEKL. The DNA of the CDR3 is TGCGCCAGCAGCCAAGGTCCTTACAATGAGCAGTTCTTC. Residues: CASSQGPYNEQFF.

V and J are TRBV5-1 and TRBJ1-2, with 7 positions matching TRBD1. In germline, CDR1 is SGHRS, CDR2 YFSETQ. The CDR3 runs to 14 residues. V lost 6 bases to trimming and J lost 6 bases; unmatched junction nucleotides: 11. CDR3 loop: CASNDGQAEDGYTF. CDR3 nucleotide sequence: TGCGCCAGCAATGACGGACAGGCCGAGGATGGCTACACCTTC.

This chain joins TRBV18 and TRBJ2-3; TRBD1 might be the D (5 bases). This CDR3 region has 15 residues. V was cut by 2 bases and J by 3 bases, with 12 bases left in between. From germline, CDR1 is KGHSH and CDR2 LQKENI. The CDR3 loop reads CASSPGQGGTDTQYF. DNA of the CDR3: TGTGCCAGCTCACCAGGCCAGGGTGGGACAGATACGCAGTATTTT.

Of note for this clone: Distinct nucleotide sequences in the sample also encode this CDR3. The rearrangement uses TRBV18 and TRBJ1-4; 10 positions match TRBD1. V lost 8 bases and J lost 6; bases outside the gene matches: 3. This CDR3 comprises 13 residues. The germline gives CDR1 KGHSH, CDR2 LQKENI. The CDR3 protein is CASTGTGDEKLFF. Here the CDR3 DNA reads TGTGCCAGCACCGGGACAGGGGATGAAAAACTGTTTTTT.

This rearrangement joins TRBV19 to TRBJ1-1; tentative D call: TRBD1 (6 bases). This CDR3 spans 13 amino acids. Germline CDR1 LNHDA, CDR2 SQIVND (reference sequence). Trimming shortened V by 5 bases and J by 4 bases, and 11 bases separated the two germline ends. The chain's CDR3 is CASSPRDTTEAFF. For the CDR3, the DNA is TGTGCCAGTAGTCCCCGGGACACCACTGAAGCTTTCTTT.

This sequence joins TRBV2 and TRBJ1-1; D unclear. Germline CDR1 SNHLY, CDR2 FYNNEI. V lost 9 bases, J lost 1 base, and 12 bases lay in between. The CDR3 runs to 13 residues. The CDR3 DNA reads as TGTGCCAGGGTACTGGACTGGAACACTGAAGCTTTCTTT. The encoded protein is CARVLDWNTEAFF.